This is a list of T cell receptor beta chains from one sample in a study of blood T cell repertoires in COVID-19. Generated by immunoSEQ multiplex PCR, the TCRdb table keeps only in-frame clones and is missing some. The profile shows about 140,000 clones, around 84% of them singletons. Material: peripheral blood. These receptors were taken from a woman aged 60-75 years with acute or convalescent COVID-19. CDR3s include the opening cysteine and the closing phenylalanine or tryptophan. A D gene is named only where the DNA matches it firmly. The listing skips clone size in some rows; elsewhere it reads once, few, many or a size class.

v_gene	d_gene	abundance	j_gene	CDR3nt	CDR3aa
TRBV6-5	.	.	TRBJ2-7	TGTGCCAGCAGGCCCGCTACTAGCACTCCCTACGAGCAGTACTTC	CASRPATSTPYEQYF
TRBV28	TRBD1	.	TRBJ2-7	TGTGCCAGCAGGAGACAGGGACCCTACGAGCAGTACTTC	CASRRQGPYEQYF
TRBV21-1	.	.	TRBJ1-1	TGTGCCAGCAGCAAAGCTCGGGACACTGAAGCTTTCTTT	CASSKARDTEAFF
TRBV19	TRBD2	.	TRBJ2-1	TGTGCCAGTAGTTTAGCGGGCCGGGCAGGGGAGCAGTTCTTC	CASSLAGRAGEQFF
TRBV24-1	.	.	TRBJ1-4	TGTGCCACCAGTGATTTGTTAGATGAAAAACTGTTTTTT	CATSDLLDEKLFF
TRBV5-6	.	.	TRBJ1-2	TGTGCCAGCAGCCCACTAGACAGGAACTATGGCTACACCTTC	CASSPLDRNYGYTF
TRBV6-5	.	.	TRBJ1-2	TGTGCCAGCAGTCGAAGCGAGGGGACAGGCTACACCTTC	CASSRSEGTGYTF
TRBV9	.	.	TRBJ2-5	TGTGCCAGCAGCGTAGCCCTAACGGACAGCCAAGAGACCCAGTACTTC	CASSVALTDSQETQYF
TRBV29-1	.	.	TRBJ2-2	TGCAGCGTGCGGCCCGACACCGGGGAGCTGTTTTTT	CSVRPDTGELFF
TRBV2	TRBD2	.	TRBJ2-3	TGTGCCAGCAGCGAAGCTAGCGGGCCTAGCACAGATACGCAGTATTTT	CASSEASGPSTDTQYF
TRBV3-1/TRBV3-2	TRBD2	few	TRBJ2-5	TGTGCCAGCAGCCCACAGCGGGGGGGCCGTCAAGAGACCCAGTACTTC	CASSPQRGGRQETQYF
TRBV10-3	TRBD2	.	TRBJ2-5	TGTGCCATCAAAGATAGCGGGAGAGAGACCCAGTACTTC	CAIKDSGRETQYF
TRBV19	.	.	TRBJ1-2	TGTGCCAGTAGTAGGGGGCAGGGCTATGGCTACACCTTC	CASSRGQGYGYTF
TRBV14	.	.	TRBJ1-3	TGTGCCAGCAGACCTAGCTCTGGAAACACCATATATTTT	CASRPSSGNTIYF
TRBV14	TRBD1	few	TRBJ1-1	TGTGCCAGCACTCGACAGGGCATGAACACTGAAGCTTTCTTT	CASTRQGMNTEAFF
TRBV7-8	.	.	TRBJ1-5	TGTGCCAGCAGCCCCTCCCCCGCAGGGCTCAATCAGCCCCAGCATTTT	CASSPSPAGLNQPQHF
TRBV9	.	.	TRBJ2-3	TGTGCCAGCAGCGTCCGAGGACAGACTGACACAGATACGCAGTATTTT	CASSVRGQTDTDTQYF
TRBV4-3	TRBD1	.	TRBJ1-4	TGCGCCAGCAGCCAAGAGCAGGGACAGGGTGGTGAAAAACTGTTTTTT	CASSQEQGQGGEKLFF
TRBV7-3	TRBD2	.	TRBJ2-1	TGTGCCAGCAGCCCCGGGGGTAGCGGGGGGGCCTACAATGAGCAGTTCTTC	CASSPGGSGGAYNEQFF
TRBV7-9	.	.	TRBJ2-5	TGTGCCAGCAGCCGAACTAGGCCCCAAGAGACCCAGTACTTC	CASSRTRPQETQYF
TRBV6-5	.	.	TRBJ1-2	TGTGCCAGCAGCAACAAGTATGGCTACACCTTC	CASSNKYGYTF
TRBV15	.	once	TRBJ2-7	TGTGCCACCAGCAGAGACAGGTCCTACGAGCAGTACTTC	CATSRDRSYEQYF
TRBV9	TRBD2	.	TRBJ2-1	TGTGCCAGCAGCGCGATAGCGGGGGGGCCATACAATGAGCAGTTCTTC	CASSAIAGGPYNEQFF
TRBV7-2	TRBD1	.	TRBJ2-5	TGTGCCAGCAGGAGGGACAGGACGCTCCAAGAGACCCAGTACTTC	CASRRDRTLQETQYF
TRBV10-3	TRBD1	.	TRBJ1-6	TGTGCCACCGGACAGGTTAGCGATTCACCCCTCCACTTT	CATGQVSDSPLHF
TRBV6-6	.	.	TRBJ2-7	TGTGCCAGCAAACAGGGCAAAGGGAGTTACGAGCAGTACTTC	CASKQGKGSYEQYF
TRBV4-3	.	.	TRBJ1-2	TGCGCCAGCAGCCTGGGGCAGGAGCAAGCTAACTATGGCTACACCTTC	CASSLGQEQANYGYTF
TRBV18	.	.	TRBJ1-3	TGTGCCAGCTCACCTCGGACAGCGAGCTCTGGAAACACCATATATTTT	CASSPRTASSGNTIYF
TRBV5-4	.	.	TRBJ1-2	TGTGCCAGCAGCTTGGAACGGGTTACCTATAGTTCTGGCTACACCTTC	CASSLERVTYSSGYTF
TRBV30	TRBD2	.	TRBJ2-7	TGTGCCTGGAGTTCACTAGCGGGGGGACCTTACGAGCAGTACTTC	CAWSSLAGGPYEQYF
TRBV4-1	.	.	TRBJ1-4	TGCGCCGGAGCGAGCGCAACTAATGAAAAACTGTTTTTT	CAGASATNEKLFF
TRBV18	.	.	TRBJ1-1	TGTGCCAGCTCCCCTAAGAACACTGAAGCTTTCTTT	CASSPKNTEAFF
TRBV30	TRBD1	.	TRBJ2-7	TGTGCCTGGGCCGGGACAGGGAGCTCCTACGAGCAGTACTTC	CAWAGTGSSYEQYF
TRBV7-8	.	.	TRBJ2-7	TGTGCCAGCAGCTTATCCGTAGGGGCGACCTCCTACGAGCAGTACTTC	CASSLSVGATSYEQYF
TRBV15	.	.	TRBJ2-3	TGTGCCACCAGCAGAGATCTCCCGGGCACAGATACGCAGTATTTT	CATSRDLPGTDTQYF
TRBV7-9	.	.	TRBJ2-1	TGTGCCAGCCGGGGGATCGACAATGAGCAGTTCTTC	CASRGIDNEQFF
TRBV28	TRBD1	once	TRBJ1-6	TGTGCCAGCAGTTCCGGACAGGGAAGGTCCTCACCCCTCCACTTT	CASSSGQGRSSPLHF
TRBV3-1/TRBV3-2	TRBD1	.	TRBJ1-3	TGTGCCAGCAGCCAAGGCAGGGGGCACGGAAACACCATATATTTT	CASSQGRGHGNTIYF
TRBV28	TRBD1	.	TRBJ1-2	TGTGCCAGCAGTTTCAGGGGGTCAGGTGGCTACACCTTC	CASSFRGSGGYTF
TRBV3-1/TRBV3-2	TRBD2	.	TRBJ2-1	TGTGCCAGCAGCCAGAGCGGGGGGGCCTACAATGAGCAGTTCTTC	CASSQSGGAYNEQFF
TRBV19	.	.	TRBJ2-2	TGTGCCAGTACCCAGGGGTCTAACACCGGGGAGCTGTTTTTT	CASTQGSNTGELFF
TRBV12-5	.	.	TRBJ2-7	TGTGCTAGTGGGCAGGGAACCTACGAGCAGTACTTC	CASGQGTYEQYF
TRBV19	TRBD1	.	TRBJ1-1	TGTGCCAGTAGTCCTACGACAGGGTGGGCTGAAGCTTTCTTT	CASSPTTGWAEAFF
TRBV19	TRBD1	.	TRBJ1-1	TGTGCCAGTAGTTCACGACAGGGTTGGGCTGAAGCTTTCTTT	CASSSRQGWAEAFF
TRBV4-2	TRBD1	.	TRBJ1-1	TGTGCCAGCAGCCGAGAAGACAGGGGGGTTGAAGCTTTCTTT	CASSREDRGVEAFF
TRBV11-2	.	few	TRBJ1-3	TGTGCCAGCAGTGGGGGCGGCTCTGGAAACACCATATATTTT	CASSGGGSGNTIYF
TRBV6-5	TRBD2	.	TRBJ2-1	TGTGCCAGCAGTCCCGGACTAGCGGGGGGAAATGAGCAGTTCTTC	CASSPGLAGGNEQFF
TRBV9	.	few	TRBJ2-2	TGTGCCAGCAGCCCTCGGGACAAATCGAACACCGGGGAGCTGTTTTTT	CASSPRDKSNTGELFF
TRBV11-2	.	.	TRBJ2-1	TGTGCCAGCAGCCCCCTCAGCAATGAGCAGTTCTTC	CASSPLSNEQFF
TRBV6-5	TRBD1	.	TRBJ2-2	TGTGCCAGCAACAGGGGAACCGGGGAGCTGTTTTTT	CASNRGTGELFF
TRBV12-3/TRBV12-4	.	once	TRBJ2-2	TGTGCCAGCAGGCGTCAGGGAACCGGGGAGCTGTTTTTT	CASRRQGTGELFF
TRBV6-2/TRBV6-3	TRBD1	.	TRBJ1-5	TGTGCCAGCAGTCCCCGATGGACAGGCAAAAGGAATCAGCCCCAGCATTTT	CASSPRWTGKRNQPQHF
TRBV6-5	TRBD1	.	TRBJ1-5	TGTGCCAGCACCATACAGGGGGTATTATCTCAGCCCCAGCATTTT	CASTIQGVLSQPQHF